One sample yielded the 10 T cell receptor beta chains listed below, sequenced in a study of blood T cell repertoires in COVID-19. The method was immunoSEQ multiplex PCR; TCRdb's version includes in-frame clones alone and lacks a portion of them. The table records some 210,000 clones, roughly 82% of them present only once. The source material was peripheral blood. Source of these receptors: a woman aged 40 to 55 with acute or convalescent COVID-19.

The chain uses TRBV7-9 and TRBJ2-3; a possible D gene is TRBD1 (6 bases). Trimming stripped 5 bases from V and 0 bases from J, with 9 bases between. From germline, CDR1 is SEHNR and CDR2 FQNEAQ (reference sequence). This CDR3 contains 14 residues. CDR3 in amino acids: CASSTGQSTDTQYF. For the CDR3, the DNA is TGTGCCAGCAGCACTGGACAGAGCACAGATACGCAGTATTTT.

This sequence joins TRBV7-9 and TRBJ2-7; TRBD2 matches at 9 bases. The CDR3 is made up of 13 amino acids. The V gene's germline CDR1 is SEHNR and CDR2 FQNEAQ (reference sequence). V dropped 7 bases and J dropped 3; count of bases not matched to a gene: 4. The chain's CDR3 is CASTTSGYYEQYF. For the CDR3, the DNA is TGTGCCAGCACGACTAGCGGCTACTACGAGCAGTACTTC.

V and J are TRBV5-1 and TRBJ1-2; no clear D. In germline, CDR1 is SGHRS, CDR2 YFSETQ. V lost 1 base, J lost 10 bases, and 11 bases lay in between. The CDR3 is made up of 12 amino acids. The CDR3 DNA follows: TGCGCCAGCAGCTTGACGTCGGGGTCCTACACCTTC. Protein: CASSLTSGSYTF. The full variable domain, completed using reference TRBV5-1 and TRBJ1-2, is KAGVTQTPRYLIKTRGQQVTLSCSPISGHRSVSWYQQTPGQGLQFLFEYFSETQRNKGNFPGRFSGRQFSNSRSEMNVSTLELGDSALYLCASSLTSGSYTFGSGTRLTVV.

There are a few counts of this clone. The J gene is TRBJ2-3, the V gene TRBV3-1 (or the pseudogene TRBV3-2); TRBD2 agrees at 10 bases. Germline V lookup: CDR1 LGHDT, CDR2 YNNKEL (reference sequence). The trim removed 0 bases at V and 0 bases at J, leaving 21 bases unmatched. CDR3 length equals 23 residues. The CDR3 sequence: CASSQDLVCTSGTRWNSTDTQYF. In nucleotides, the CDR3 is TGTGCCAGCAGCCAAGATCTAGTGTGTACTAGCGGGACTAGATGGAATAGCACAGATACGCAGTATTTT.

This clone was counted a single time. The chain combines TRBV7-2 with TRBJ1-1, with D unresolved. V shed 4 bases and J shed 3 bases, with 12 bases lying between them. This CDR3 is built from 14 residues. Germline CDR1 reads SGHTA; CDR2 reads FQGNSA. The DNA for the CDR3 is TGTGCCAGCAGCTATAGGGAGGAGTACACTGAAGCTTTCTTT. Amino acids: CASSYREEYTEAFF.

The CDR3 bases are TGTGCCAGCTCGCCGCGACAGGGGGGCTACACCTTC. This codes for CASSPRQGGYTF. The gene calls are TRBV18 and TRBJ1-2; TRBD1 matches 8 bases. This CDR3 has 12 residues. The V segment lost 6 bases and the J segment 8 bases; nucleotides outside the gene matches: 5. CDR1 is KGHSH, CDR2 LQKENI, per germline.

This chain connects TRBV12-1 to TRBJ1-2; the table's D call, TRBD1, has no DNA check behind it. TRBV12-1 is a recognized pseudogene. The length of the CDR3 is 19 residues. CDR3 loop: CASSSRILSGQQSNYGYTF. CDR3 DNA: TGTGCCAGCAGCTCTCGTATATTATCGGGACAGCAATCTAACTATGGCTACACCTTC.

About this clone: One end of the junction fails to match germline, which may point to a read error. This chain joins TRBV19 and TRBJ2-7; 9 nucleotides agree with TRBD2. CDR1 LNHDA and CDR2 SQIVND come from the germline V gene (reference sequence). The CDR3 totals 15 residues. The CDR3 spells CARTAGGGGSYEQYF. DNA for the CDR3: TGCGCCCGTACCGCGGGGGGGGGCGGCTCCTACGAGCAGTACTTC.

This clone has just a few counts. The V and J genes are TRBV11-2 and TRBJ1-1; tentative D call: TRBD1 (6 bases). Trimming left V 0 bases short and J 1 base short, with 18 bases between. Germline-derived CDR1 and CDR2 are SGHAT and FQNNGV. The CDR3 sequence is 18 residues long. The CDR3 spells CASSLDRSGGLKNTEAFF. In DNA, the CDR3 is TGTGCCAGCAGCTTAGACCGATCCGGGGGGCTTAAGAACACTGAAGCTTTCTTT.

The chain links TRBV3-1 (or the pseudogene TRBV3-2) to TRBJ1-3; D ambiguous. CDR1 is LGHDT, CDR2 YNNKEL, per germline (reference sequence). CDR3 length: 14 residues. Trimming cost V 1 base and J 0 bases, with 4 bases left between them. The CDR3 region is CASSQAHSGNTIYF. CDR3 sequence (DNA): TGTGCCAGCAGCCAAGCCCACTCTGGAAACACCATATATTTT.